The sequence of this T cell receptor (beta chain) was determined in a study of OX40 agonist ivuxolimab in advanced cancers. Study as a whole: Averaging roughly 60 years in age, with a range of roughly 23 to 85, the cohort was 82.7% male. Partial responses were achieved by three patients, one with hepatocellular carcinoma and two with cutaneous melanoma.

This CDR3 has 16 amino acids. Trimming at V came to 5 bases and at J to 6 bases, leaving 13 bases not matched to a gene. Germline V gene lookup returns CDR1 LNHDA and CDR2 SQIVND (reference sequence). Generated by immunoSEQ multiplex PCR, the TCRdb table keeps only in-frame clones and is missing some. The data show about 70,000 clones, 85% to 90% seen once. Points from the study as a whole: CD4+ and CD8+ T cells in blood underwent clonal expansion by week 6 at 0.1 to 3.0 mg/kg.

As regards this clone: What it binds is unknown.

On cycle 4 day 1 and cycle 7 day 1, as well as at baseline, blood was sampled. The sequence was obtained from an adult with an advanced solid tumor such as melanoma, head and neck, liver or kidney cancer. The specimen comprised CD4+ or CD8+ T cells sorted from blood, sampled in a trial of the OX40 agonist ivuxolimab. J is TRBJ1-5 and V is TRBV19; 7 nucleotides align to TRBD1. The CDR3 spells CASSGAGKGARQPQHF. CDR3 coding DNA: TGTGCCAGTAGTGGGGCCGGGAAGGGGGCGCGTCAGCCCCAGCATTTT. The full variable domain, its missing parts supplied by reference TRBV19 and TRBJ1-5, is DGGITQSPKYLFRKEGQNVTLSCEQNLNHDAMYWYRQDPGQGLRLIYYSQIVNDFQKGDIAEGYSVSREKKESFPLTVTSAQKNPTAFYLCASSGAGKGARQPQHFGDGTRLSIL.